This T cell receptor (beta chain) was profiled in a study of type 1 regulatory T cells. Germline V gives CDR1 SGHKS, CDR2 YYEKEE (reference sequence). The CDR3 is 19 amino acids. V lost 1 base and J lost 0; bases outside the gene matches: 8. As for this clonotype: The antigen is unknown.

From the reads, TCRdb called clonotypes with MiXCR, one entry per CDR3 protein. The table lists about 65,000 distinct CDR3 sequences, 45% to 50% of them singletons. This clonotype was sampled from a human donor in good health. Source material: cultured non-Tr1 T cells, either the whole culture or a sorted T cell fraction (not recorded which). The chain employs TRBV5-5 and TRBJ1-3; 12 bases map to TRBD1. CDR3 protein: CASSLRRPGQGASGNTIYF. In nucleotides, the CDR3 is TGTGCCAGCAGCTTGAGAAGACCGGGACAGGGGGCCTCTGGAAACACCATATATTTT.